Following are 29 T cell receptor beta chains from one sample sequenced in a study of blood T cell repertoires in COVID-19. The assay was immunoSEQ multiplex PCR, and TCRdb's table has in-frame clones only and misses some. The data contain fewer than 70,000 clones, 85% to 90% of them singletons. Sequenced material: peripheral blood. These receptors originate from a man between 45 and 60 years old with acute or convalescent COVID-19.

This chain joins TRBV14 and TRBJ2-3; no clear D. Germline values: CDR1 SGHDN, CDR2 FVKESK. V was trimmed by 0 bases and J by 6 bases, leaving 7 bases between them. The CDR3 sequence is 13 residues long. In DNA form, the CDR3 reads TGTGCCAGCAGCCAAGATTTTCTGGATACGCAGTATTTT. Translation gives CASSQDFLDTQYF.

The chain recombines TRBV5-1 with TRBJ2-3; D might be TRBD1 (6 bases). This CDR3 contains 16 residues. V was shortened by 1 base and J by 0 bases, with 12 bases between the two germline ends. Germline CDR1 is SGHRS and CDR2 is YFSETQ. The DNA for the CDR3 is TGCGCCAGCAGCTTGTATACAGGGTATAGCACAGATACGCAGTATTTT. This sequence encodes CASSLYTGYSTDTQYF.

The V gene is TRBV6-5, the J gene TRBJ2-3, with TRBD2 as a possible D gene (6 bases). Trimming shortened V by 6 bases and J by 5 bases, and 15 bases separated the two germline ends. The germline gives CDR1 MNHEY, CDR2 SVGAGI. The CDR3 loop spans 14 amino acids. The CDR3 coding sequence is TGTGCCAGCAGGAGAGTCGGGGGTGGAGATACGCAGTATTTT. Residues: CASRRVGGGDTQYF.

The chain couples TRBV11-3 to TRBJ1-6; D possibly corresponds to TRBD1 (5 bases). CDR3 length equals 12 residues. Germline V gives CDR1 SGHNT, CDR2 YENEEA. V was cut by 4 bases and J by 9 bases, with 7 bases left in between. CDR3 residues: CASSSRGSPLHF. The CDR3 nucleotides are TGTGCCAGCAGCTCTAGGGGTTCACCCCTCCACTTT.

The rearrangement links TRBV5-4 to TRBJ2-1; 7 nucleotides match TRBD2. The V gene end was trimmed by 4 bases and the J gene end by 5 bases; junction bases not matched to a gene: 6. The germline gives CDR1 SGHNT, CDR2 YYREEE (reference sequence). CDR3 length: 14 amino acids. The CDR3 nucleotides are TGTGCCAGCAGCACGGGACTAAATCACAATGAGCAGTTCTTC. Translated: CASSTGLNHNEQFF.

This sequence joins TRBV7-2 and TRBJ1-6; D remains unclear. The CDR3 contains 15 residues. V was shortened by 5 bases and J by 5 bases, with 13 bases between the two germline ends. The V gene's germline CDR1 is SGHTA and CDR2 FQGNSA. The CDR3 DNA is TGTGCCAGCAGCGACACCCCCGCGAATAATTCACCCCTCCACTTT. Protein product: CASSDTPANNSPLHF.

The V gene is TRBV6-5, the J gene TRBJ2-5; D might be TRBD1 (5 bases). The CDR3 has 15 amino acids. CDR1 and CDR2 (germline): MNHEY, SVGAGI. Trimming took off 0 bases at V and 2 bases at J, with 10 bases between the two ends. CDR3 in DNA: TGTGCCAGCAGTTACTCGGGGCAGGTACAAGAGACCCAGTACTTC. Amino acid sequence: CASSYSGQVQETQYF.

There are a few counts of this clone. The CDR3 here is CATSENRGPGNQPQHF. As DNA, the CDR3 is TGTGCCACCAGTGAAAACAGGGGGCCGGGCAATCAGCCCCAGCATTTT. This chain joins TRBV24-1 and TRBJ1-5, with 9 bases that match TRBD1. There are 16 residues in the CDR3. With 4 bases clipped from V and 2 bases from J, the junction kept 5 bases outside the gene matches. Germline-derived CDR1 and CDR2 are KGHDR and SFDVKD.

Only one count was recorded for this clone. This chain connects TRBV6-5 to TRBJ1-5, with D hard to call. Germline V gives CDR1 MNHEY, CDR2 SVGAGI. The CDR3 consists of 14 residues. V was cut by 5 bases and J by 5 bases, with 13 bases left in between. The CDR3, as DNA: TGTGCCAGCAGTCCCCGGGAAACCTATCAGCCCCAGCATTTT. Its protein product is CASSPRETYQPQHF.

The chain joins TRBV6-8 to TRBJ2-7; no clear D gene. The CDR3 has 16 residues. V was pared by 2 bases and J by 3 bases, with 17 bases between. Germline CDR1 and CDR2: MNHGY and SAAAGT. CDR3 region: CASSYPYRSLDYEQYV. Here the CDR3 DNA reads TGTGCCAGCAGTTACCCCTACCGGAGTCTAGACTACGAGCAGTACGTC.

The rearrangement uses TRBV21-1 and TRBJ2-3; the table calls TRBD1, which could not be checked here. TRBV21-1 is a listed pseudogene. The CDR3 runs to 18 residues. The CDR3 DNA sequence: TGTGCCAGCAGCAAAGTAAGGGGTCAGGGTGAGAACACAGATACGCAGTATTTT. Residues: CASSKVRGQGENTDTQYF.

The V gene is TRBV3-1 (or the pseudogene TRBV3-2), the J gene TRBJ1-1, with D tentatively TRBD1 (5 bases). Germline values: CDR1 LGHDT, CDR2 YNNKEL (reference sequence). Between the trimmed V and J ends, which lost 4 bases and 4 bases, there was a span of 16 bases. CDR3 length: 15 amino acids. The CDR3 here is CASSLDLFQGTEAFF. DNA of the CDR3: TGTGCCAGCAGCCTCGACTTGTTTCAGGGCACTGAAGCTTTCTTT.

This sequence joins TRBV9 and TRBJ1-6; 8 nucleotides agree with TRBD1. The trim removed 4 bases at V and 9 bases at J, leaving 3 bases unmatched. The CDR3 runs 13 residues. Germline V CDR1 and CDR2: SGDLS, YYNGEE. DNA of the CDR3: TGTGCCAGCAGCTTGGACAGGGCTTCACCCCTCCACTTT. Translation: CASSLDRASPLHF.

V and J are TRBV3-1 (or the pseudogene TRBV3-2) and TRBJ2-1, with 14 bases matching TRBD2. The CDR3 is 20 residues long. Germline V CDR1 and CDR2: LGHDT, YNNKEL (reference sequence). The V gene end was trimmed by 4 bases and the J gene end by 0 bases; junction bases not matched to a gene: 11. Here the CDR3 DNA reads TGTGCCAGCAGCCCTAGACTCGGGACTAGCGGGGGTAGCTCCTACAATGAGCAGTTCTTC. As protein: CASSPRLGTSGGSSYNEQFF.

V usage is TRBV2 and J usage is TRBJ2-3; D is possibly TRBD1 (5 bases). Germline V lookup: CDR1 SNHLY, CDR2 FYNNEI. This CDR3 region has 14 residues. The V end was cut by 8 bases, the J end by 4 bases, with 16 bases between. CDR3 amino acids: CASYSGFGSDTQYF. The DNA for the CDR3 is TGTGCCAGCTATTCAGGGTTCGGGTCAGATACGCAGTATTTT.

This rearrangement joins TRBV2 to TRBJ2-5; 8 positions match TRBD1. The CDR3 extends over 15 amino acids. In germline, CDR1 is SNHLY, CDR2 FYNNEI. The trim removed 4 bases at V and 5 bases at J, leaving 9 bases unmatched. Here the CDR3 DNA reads TGTGCCAGCAGTGGGGGGCAGGGGGCTTGGGAGACCCAGTACTTC. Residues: CASSGGQGAWETQYF.

The CDR3 coding sequence is TGTGCCAGCAGCCAAGATGGGGCGGGAGATCTGAAAAACATTCAGTACTTC. Protein product: CASSQDGAGDLKNIQYF. The V and J genes are TRBV3-1 (or the pseudogene TRBV3-2) and TRBJ2-4, with TRBD2 identical over 7 bases. This CDR3 has 17 residues. V was pared by 0 bases and J by 4 bases, with 9 bases of the junction left unmatched. Germline V CDR1 and CDR2: LGHDT, YNNKEL (reference sequence).

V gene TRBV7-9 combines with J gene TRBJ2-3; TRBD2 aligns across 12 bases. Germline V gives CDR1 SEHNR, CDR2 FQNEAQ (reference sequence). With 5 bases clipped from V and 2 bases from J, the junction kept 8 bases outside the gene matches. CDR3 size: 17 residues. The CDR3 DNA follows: TGTGCCAGCAGCCCCGAGACTAGCGGGGGATACACAGATACGCAGTATTTT. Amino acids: CASSPETSGGYTDTQYF. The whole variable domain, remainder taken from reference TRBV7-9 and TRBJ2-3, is DTGVSQNPRHKITKRGQNVTFRCDPISEHNRLYWYRQTLGQGPEFLTYFQNEAQLEKSRLLSDRFSAERPKGSFSTLEIQRTEQGDSAMYLCASSPETSGGYTDTQYFGPGTRLTVL.

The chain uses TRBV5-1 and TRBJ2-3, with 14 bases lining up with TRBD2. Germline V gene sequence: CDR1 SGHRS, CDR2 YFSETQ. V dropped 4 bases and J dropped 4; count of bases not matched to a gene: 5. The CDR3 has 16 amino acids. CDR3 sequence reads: CASSRGTSGRSDTQYF. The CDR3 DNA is TGCGCCAGCAGCCGGGGGACTAGCGGGAGATCAGATACGCAGTATTTT.

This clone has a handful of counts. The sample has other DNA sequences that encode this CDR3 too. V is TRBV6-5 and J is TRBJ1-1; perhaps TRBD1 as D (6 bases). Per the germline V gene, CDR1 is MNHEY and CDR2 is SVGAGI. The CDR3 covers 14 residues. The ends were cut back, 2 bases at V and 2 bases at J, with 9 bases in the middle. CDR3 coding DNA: TGTGCCAGCAGTTACGGACAGCTCAACACTGAAGCTTTCTTT. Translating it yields CASSYGQLNTEAFF.

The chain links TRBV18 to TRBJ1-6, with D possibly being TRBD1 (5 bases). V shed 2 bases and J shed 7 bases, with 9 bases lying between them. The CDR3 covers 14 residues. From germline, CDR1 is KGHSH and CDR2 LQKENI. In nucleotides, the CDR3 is TGTGCCAGCTCACCAGACAGAAAGAATTCACCCCTCCACTTT. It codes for CASSPDRKNSPLHF. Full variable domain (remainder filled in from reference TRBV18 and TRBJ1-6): NAGVMQNPRHLVRRRGQEARLRCSPMKGHSHVYWYRQLPEEGLKFMVYLQKENIIDESGMPKERFSAEFPKEGPSILRIQQVVRGDSAAYFCASSPDRKNSPLHFGNGTRLTVT.

The CDR3 sequence: CASSSEGQGSAQYV. In DNA, the CDR3 is TGTGCCAGCAGTTCCGAGGGGCAGGGGTCCGCGCAGTACGTC. The rearrangement links TRBV25-1 to TRBJ2-7; possibly TRBD1 for D (6 bases). The germline V gene has CDR1 MGHDK and CDR2 SYGVNS. V dropped 5 bases and J dropped 9 bases, with 20 bases sitting between them. This CDR3 is 14 amino acids long.

The CDR3 sequence: CASSLSYQGNTEAFF. CDR3 nucleotide sequence: TGTGCCAGCAGCTTATCCTACCAGGGGAACACTGAAGCTTTCTTT. This sequence joins TRBV7-2 and TRBJ1-1, with D tentatively TRBD1 (5 bases). This CDR3 has 15 amino acids. Germline V gene data show CDR1 as SGHTA and CDR2 as FQGNSA. The V gene lost 2 bases and the J gene lost 1 base, with 11 bases spanning the gap.

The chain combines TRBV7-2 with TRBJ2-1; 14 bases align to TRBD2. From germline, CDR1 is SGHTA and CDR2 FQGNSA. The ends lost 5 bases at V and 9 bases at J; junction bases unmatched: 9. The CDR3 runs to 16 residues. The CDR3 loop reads CASSPTSGRASPEQFF. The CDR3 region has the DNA TGTGCCAGCAGCCCGACTAGCGGGAGGGCCAGCCCTGAGCAGTTCTTC.

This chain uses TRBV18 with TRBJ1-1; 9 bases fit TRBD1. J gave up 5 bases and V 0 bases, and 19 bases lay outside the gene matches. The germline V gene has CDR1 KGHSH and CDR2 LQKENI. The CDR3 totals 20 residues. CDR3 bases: TGTGCCAGCTCACCACCAAAAGGGGGAGGAACCGGGACAGGGACGACTGAAGCTTTCTTT. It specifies CASSPPKGGGTGTGTTEAFF.

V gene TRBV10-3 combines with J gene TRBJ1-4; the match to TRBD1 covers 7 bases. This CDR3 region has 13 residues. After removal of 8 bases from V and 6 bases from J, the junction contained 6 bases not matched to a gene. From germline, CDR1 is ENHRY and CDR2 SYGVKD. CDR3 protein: CAIRGGRDEKLFF. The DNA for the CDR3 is TGTGCCATCCGAGGGGGCCGGGATGAAAAACTGTTTTTT.

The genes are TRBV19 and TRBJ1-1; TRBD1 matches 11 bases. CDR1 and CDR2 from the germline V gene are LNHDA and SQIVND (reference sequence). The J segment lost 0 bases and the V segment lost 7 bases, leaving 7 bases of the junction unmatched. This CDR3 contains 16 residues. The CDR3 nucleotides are TGTGCCAGTACCCTCGGACAGGGGGCCATGAACACTGAAGCTTTCTTT. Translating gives CASTLGQGAMNTEAFF.

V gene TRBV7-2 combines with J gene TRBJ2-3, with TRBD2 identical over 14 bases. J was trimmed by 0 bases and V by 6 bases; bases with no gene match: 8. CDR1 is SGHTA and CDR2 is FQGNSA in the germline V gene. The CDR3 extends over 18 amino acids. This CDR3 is CASRQRLAGGPSTDTQYF. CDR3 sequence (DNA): TGTGCCAGCAGACAAAGACTAGCGGGAGGGCCTAGCACAGATACGCAGTATTTT. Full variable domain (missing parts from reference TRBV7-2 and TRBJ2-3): GAGVSQSPSNKVTEKGKDVELRCDPISGHTALYWYRQSLGQGLEFLIYFQGNSAPDKSGLPSDRFSAERTGGSVSTLTIQRTQQEDSAVYLCASRQRLAGGPSTDTQYFGPGTRLTVL.

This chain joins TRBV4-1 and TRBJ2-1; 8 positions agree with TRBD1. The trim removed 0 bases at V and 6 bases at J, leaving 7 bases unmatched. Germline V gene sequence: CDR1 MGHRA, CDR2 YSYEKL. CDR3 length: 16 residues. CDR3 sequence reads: CASSQDPGQGANEQFF. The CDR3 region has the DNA TGCGCCAGCAGCCAAGATCCCGGGCAGGGGGCCAATGAGCAGTTCTTC.